This T cell receptor (beta chain) came from a study of T-cell reconstitution after alpha-beta-depleted transplantation in children. This clonotype appeared many times. CDR3 length equals 12 residues. Germline CDR1 reads DFQATT; CDR2 reads SNEGSKA (reference sequence). Trimming cost V 5 bases and J 3 bases, with 10 bases left between them. Unique molecular identifiers were used to barcode this TCRbeta library. One entry per CDR3 protein, called by TCRdb with MiXCR from the PCR reads. The data contain about 190,000 distinct CDR3 sequences, 6% to 7% of them singletons. This TCR derives from a human donor who donated a stem cell graft to a child with Wiskott-Aldrich syndrome. The chain is built from TRBV20-1 and TRBJ2-5; D is perhaps TRBD1 (5 bases). The input for sequencing was PBMCs from the stem cell graft donor, taken from the stem cell graft. CDR3 coding DNA: TGCAGTGCTTCACAGGAAAAAGAGACCCAGTACTTC. Translation: CSASQEKETQYF.